The rows below give T cell receptor beta chains drawn from one sample of a study of T cell responses to AZD1222 COVID-19 vaccine. Assay: immunoSEQ multiplex PCR; the TCRdb copy retains only in-frame clones and omits some. The sample includes 180,000 or so clones, about 91% seen only once; the top ten take 1% to 1.5%. This specimen consisted of peripheral blood, obtained 28 days after the second AZD1222 dose. The receptors shown here come from an adult who received the AZD1222 COVID-19 vaccine. Each CDR3 is given with its conserved first and last residue. The order of the fields is V gene, CDR3 protein.

TRBV19	CASSTPGTTNYGYTF
TRBV3-1/TRBV3-2	CASSSLTRDPRNMNYGYTF
TRBV27	CARYFTDTQYF
TRBV9	CASSPQQGFSAEQYF
TRBV7-3	CASSLGLAPTSDTQYF
TRBV7-9	CASSVRDRSNSPLHF
TRBV25-1	CASSDRPSLDSGNTIYF
TRBV30	CAGRTQQAGAQYF
TRBV30	CAWILDSFTEAFF
TRBV10-1	CASLDSEAFF
TRBV27	CASSSGLQNTGELFF
TRBV29-1	CSSGSQLNTEAFF
TRBV4-1	CASSNPPGTSFGEDEQFF
TRBV3-1/TRBV3-2	CASSQGRGVGQPQHF
TRBV3-1/TRBV3-2	CASSQEEWTSGSSYEQYF
TRBV30	CAWSVKGGLEVAFF
TRBV18	CASSPPGFSTQYF
TRBV15	CATSRRAGEGAEAFF
TRBV6-5	CASSPLRPNYGYTF
TRBV5-4	CASSLGNRGETQYF
TRBV7-9	CASSLTAVNTGELFF
TRBV30	CAWSVAGGEQYF
TRBV10-1	CASSESRGVAFF
TRBV2	CASRTVPRTEAFF
TRBV12-3/TRBV12-4	CATSLGETQYF
TRBV28	CASSWSGILYEQYF
TRBV29-1	CSGTGTNAGNTIYF
TRBV24-1	CATRGWGNTEAFF
TRBV7-2	CASSSVPGSYEQYF
TRBV4-3	CASSQFRTSQELAGELFF
TRBV5-8	CASSQDRGNQPQHF
TRBV5-8	CASSLARGPSQHGYTF
TRBV10-3	CAIREEFSYNEQFF
TRBV9	CASSETPSGIYEQFF
TRBV6-1	CASSEQGALGINEKLFF
TRBV7-9	CASSPRSGRAKTGELFF
TRBV7-9	CASSGLGIGSNQPQHF
TRBV6-5	CAARAPSTDTQYF
TRBV19	CASSRGQGGVKLFF
TRBV7-2	CASRPLAGGVYNERFF
TRBV10-3	CAISEPIAGETQYF
TRBV5-1	CASSSAGGGYGYTF
TRBV7-3	CASSPSGRAGVQETQYF
TRBV29-1	CSVDNRGTEAFF
TRBV6-5	CASVWMLIYNEQFF
TRBV19	CASSILGGTPDTQYF
TRBV7-2	CASSSPSGSRATQYF
TRBV2	CASSDTYSNQPQHF
TRBV3-1/TRBV3-2	CASSQVQGELFF
TRBV11-1	CASSGDRNQPQHF
TRBV9	CASSVGHTNTEAFF
TRBV2	CASRPRPGGDYGYTF
TRBV3-1/TRBV3-2	CASSQVETSTDTQYF
TRBV10-2	CASSDVGIGSNQPQHF
TRBV5-6	CASSSWTSGVGETQYF
TRBV19	CASRYRDFDEQFF
TRBV6-2/TRBV6-3	CASIPRSSYNEQFF
TRBV18	CASSPPGGDAKTQYF
TRBV7-9	CASSLGHSQGETQYF